This TCR beta chain was sequenced for a study of blood T cell repertoires in COVID-19 (TCRdb year 2020). In terms of the full investigation: Collaborator samples came from the United States, Italy and Spain and covered acute and convalescent phases of COVID-19. The material from the prospective study consisted of cDNA or gDNA derived from T cells, B-cell-depleted T cells, or PBMCs. Subjects who had been exposed to COVID-19, were actively infected with it, or had recovered from it provided the deeply sampled blood TCRbeta repertoires that made up the dataset. The repertoires were made available in a free public database intended to serve as a resource for research on the immune response to SARS-CoV-2. The samples were drawn from two sources: the first 160 participants of the ongoing ImmuneRACE study, and 1,000 to 1,500 subjects contributed by 6 global collaborators. Nearly every sample came with metadata listing a de-identified subject ID, COVID-19 status, age in years and sex. Where available, HLA class I and class II types were taken from metadata supplied by the sample provider and were not determined by assay-based typing. Beyond this particular receptor, the publication reports: Clinical and demographic metadata were provided uncurated, with the amount varying by source and participant.

A remark on this clone: It has no known antigen specificity. It has no much larger one-base neighbor in the sample; base qualities were not kept.

TCRbeta CDR3 regions were amplified from genomic DNA using the immunoSEQ Assay, a bias-controlled multiplex PCR. As for how the authors treated the data: The number of nucleated cells in each sample was estimated from the amplification of reference gene primers within the assay. To quantify the absolute abundance of each unique TCRbeta CDR3 rearrangement, sequence reads were collapsed and filtered. For each sample, productive Simpson clonality was calculated by taking the square root of Simpson's diversity index across productive rearrangements. TCRdb stores this immuneACCESS table with in-frame sequences only. Part of the clones is absent; in the studies checked, under half of the shortfall reflects unresolved V genes, and no reason is known for the rest. V, J and clone size are taken as reported in that table, and D and trimming were inferred from the DNA itself. The sample yields 250,000 or so clones; roughly four fifths were counted once. The ten largest make up about 2% of the sample.

A second Seattle source provided samples from volunteer blood donors who had recovered from COVID-19. Each collaborating institution followed its own protocols to collect whole blood in K2EDTA tubes. Collaborator samples were shipped for TCRbeta analysis as frozen whole blood, isolated PBMCs, or DNA extracted from either sample type. Trimming removed 7 bases from V and 1 base from J, leaving 10 bases between the germline ends. According to the germline V gene, CDR1 reads MNHEY and CDR2 reads SVGAGI. CDR3 length: 13 amino acids, cysteine to phenylalanine. The read is trimmed to its CDR3 DNA, 39 bases read in frame from base 1.

The V and J genes are TRBV6-5 and TRBJ2-5, and the D gene may be TRBD2, 6 bases matching. The material sequenced was peripheral blood. This clonotype originated in a young man who had recovered from COVID-19. CDR3 protein: CASTGGVQETQYF. The sequenced DNA is TGTGCCAGCACGGGCGGGGTCCAAGAGACCCAGTACTTC.